Below are 9 T cell receptor beta chains sequenced from a single sample in a study of blood T cell repertoires in COVID-19. Generated by immunoSEQ multiplex PCR, the TCRdb table keeps only in-frame clones and is missing some. The sample has 100,000 to 150,000 clones, around nine tenths seen once; the top ten hold about 4%. The specimen was peripheral blood. These receptors were taken from a man aged 50 or older with active COVID-19.

V and J are TRBV7-3 and TRBJ2-5; possibly TRBD2 for D (6 bases). The CDR3 covers 13 residues. V gave up 5 bases and J gave up 3 bases, with 10 bases separating them. Germline V gene sequence: CDR1 SGHTA, CDR2 FQGTGA. The CDR3 sequence is CASSRDLKETQYF. The DNA of the CDR3 is TGTGCCAGCAGCCGGGACTTGAAAGAGACCCAGTACTTC.

The chain uses TRBV5-1 and TRBJ2-5; TRBD1 matches at 7 bases. Germline-derived CDR1 and CDR2 are SGHRS and YFSETQ. V dropped 4 bases and J dropped 3; count of bases not matched to a gene: 3. The CDR3 loop spans 13 amino acids. This CDR3 reads CASSMGQKETQYF. CDR3 DNA: TGCGCCAGCAGCATGGGACAGAAAGAGACCCAGTACTTC.

V usage is TRBV9 and J usage is TRBJ2-7; 8 positions agree with TRBD2. The V gene end was trimmed by 0 bases and the J gene end by 2 bases; junction bases not matched to a gene: 4. Looked up from germline, CDR1 is SGDLS and CDR2 is YYNGEE. The CDR3 contains 15 residues. The CDR3 region has the DNA TGTGCCAGCAGCGTAGATCCAGCGGGGGCCTACGAGCAGTACTTC. The encoded protein is CASSVDPAGAYEQYF.

This chain joins TRBV30 and TRBJ1-2; a weak D match, TRBD1 (6 bases). The CDR3 loop spans 12 amino acids. Germline CDR1 GTSNPN, CDR2 SVGIG (reference sequence). Trimming took off 0 bases at V and 8 bases at J, with 10 bases between the two ends. DNA of the CDR3: TGTGCCTGGAGTGTCAGGGGAATCGGCTACACCTTC. Amino acid sequence: CAWSVRGIGYTF.

This clone showed up just once. The chain uses TRBV14 and TRBJ1-2, with TRBD1 identical over 9 bases. Losses at the gene ends were 3 bases for V and 4 bases for J; bases not matched to a gene: 3. The CDR3 spans 14 residues. From germline, CDR1 is SGHDN and CDR2 FVKESK. The CDR3 region is CASSQNRGLYGYTF. The CDR3 nucleotides are TGTGCCAGCAGCCAGAACAGGGGGCTCTATGGCTACACCTTC.

The table lists this clone with a count of one. The chain employs TRBV19 and TRBJ1-3; D is uncertain. Germline V CDR1 and CDR2: LNHDA, SQIVND (reference sequence). Trimming removed 2 bases at V and 4 bases at J, with 12 bases between. The length of the CDR3 is 15 residues. CDR3 in amino acids: CASSIIRPGGNTIYF. CDR3 coding DNA: TGTGCCAGTAGTATAATCAGGCCGGGAGGAAACACCATATATTTT.

The chain is built from TRBV7-9 and TRBJ2-6; no clear D. CDR1 is SEHNR and CDR2 is FQNEAQ in the germline V gene (reference sequence). The CDR3 has 18 residues. The V end was cut by 4 bases, the J end by 0 bases, with 16 bases between. CDR3 sequence: CASSSNPAYSSGANVLTF. The CDR3 bases are TGTGCCAGCAGCTCGAACCCGGCGTACAGCTCTGGGGCCAACGTCCTGACTTTC.

The CDR3 region has the DNA TGTGCCAGCAGCTTAGATAACCTCAGCGGGGCGGGAGAGACCCAGTACTTC. Residues: CASSLDNLSGAGETQYF. The chain is built from TRBV11-2 and TRBJ2-5, with 7 bases fitting TRBD2. The CDR3 sequence is 17 residues long. Trimming at V came to 0 bases and at J to 4 bases, leaving 11 bases not matched to a gene. Germline V lookup: CDR1 SGHAT, CDR2 FQNNGV. Full variable domain (remainder filled in from reference TRBV11-2 and TRBJ2-5): EAGVAQSPRYKIIEKRQSVAFWCNPISGHATLYWYQQILGQGPKLLIQFQNNGVVDDSQLPKDRFSAERLKGVDSTLKIQPAKLEDSAVYLCASSLDNLSGAGETQYFGPGTRLLVL.

V usage is TRBV5-1 and J usage is TRBJ1-6; 8 bases align to TRBD1. Germline V gives CDR1 SGHRS, CDR2 YFSETQ. The CDR3 length is 15 residues. Losses at the gene ends were 4 bases for V and 5 bases for J; bases not matched to a gene: 5. This CDR3 reads CASSGGQVNNSPLHF. CDR3 DNA sequence: TGCGCCAGCAGCGGGGGACAGGTGAATAATTCACCCCTCCACTTT.